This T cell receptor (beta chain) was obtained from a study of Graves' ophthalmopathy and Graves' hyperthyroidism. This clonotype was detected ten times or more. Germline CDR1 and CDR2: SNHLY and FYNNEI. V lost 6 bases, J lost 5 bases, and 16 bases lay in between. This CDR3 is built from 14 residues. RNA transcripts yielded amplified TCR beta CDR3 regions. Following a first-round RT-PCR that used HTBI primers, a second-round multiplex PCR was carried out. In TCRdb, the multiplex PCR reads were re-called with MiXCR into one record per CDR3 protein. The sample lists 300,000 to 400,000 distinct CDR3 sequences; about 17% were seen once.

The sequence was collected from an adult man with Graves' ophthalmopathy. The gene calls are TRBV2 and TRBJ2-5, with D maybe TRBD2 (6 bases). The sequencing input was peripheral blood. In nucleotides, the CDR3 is TGTGCCAGCAGACGACTGACTAGTCCGGAGACCCAGTACTTC. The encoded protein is CASRRLTSPETQYF.